A single sample gave rise to the 10 T cell receptor beta chains below, sequenced in a study of shared clonotypes between healthy human individuals. The repertoire was sequenced with immunoSEQ multiplex PCR; TCRdb's copy has only in-frame clones and lacks some. The data show around 180,000 clones, approximately 92% seen once. The source material was naive CD4+ T cells sorted from blood. Subset: CD45RA+ positively selected. These receptors were taken from a woman in her thirties in good health.

The chain recombines TRBV9 with TRBJ1-1; no definite D call. Germline V gives CDR1 SGDLS, CDR2 YYNGEE. V lost 0 bases and J 1 base, leaving 10 bases between the germline ends. The CDR3 runs 15 residues. DNA for the CDR3: TGTGCCAGCAGCGTAGGAGACTGGGGGAACACTGAAGCTTTCTTT. Translating gives CASSVGDWGNTEAFF.

This chain uses TRBV27 with TRBJ1-1; D is ambiguous. The CDR3 sequence is 15 residues long. The ends were cut back, 0 bases at V and 0 bases at J, with 8 bases in the middle. Germline CDR1 is MNHEY and CDR2 is SMNVEV (reference sequence). This CDR3 is CASSLSGFLNTEAFF. The DNA for the CDR3 is TGTGCCAGCAGTTTATCGGGTTTTCTGAACACTGAAGCTTTCTTT.

The V call is TRBV28, the J call TRBJ1-2; TRBD1 aligns across 8 bases. CDR3 length equals 16 residues. Germline V gene data show CDR1 as MDHEN and CDR2 as SYDVKM. J gave up 1 base and V 1 base, and 5 bases lay outside the gene matches. The CDR3 DNA sequence: TGTGCCAGCAGTTTATCCAGGGGGCGCGTTAACTATGGCTACACCTTC. Translation gives CASSLSRGRVNYGYTF.

The gene calls are TRBV29-1 and TRBJ2-1, with 7 bases matching TRBD2. V lost 4 bases and J lost 4; bases outside the gene matches: 13. Germline CDR1 SQVTM, CDR2 ANQGSEA. The CDR3 runs 16 residues. This CDR3 is CSVVPEGASGYNEQFF. CDR3 DNA: TGCAGCGTTGTTCCCGAAGGGGCTAGCGGATACAATGAGCAGTTCTTC.

This clone has just one count. The rearrangement joins TRBV7-6 to TRBJ2-5; the D is unclear. The better agreement between TRBJ2-7 and the DNA end casts doubt on the J call. Germline V gives CDR1 SGHVS, CDR2 FNYEAQ. There are 12 residues in the CDR3. The CDR3 sequence is CASSGPLSEQYF. The CDR3 nucleotides read TGTGCCAGCAGCGGACCACTTAGCGAGCAGTACTTC.

The chain uses TRBV6-5 and TRBJ1-1; the match to TRBD1 covers 7 bases. The CDR3 consists of 14 residues. The ends lost 2 bases at V and 1 base at J; junction bases unmatched: 1. Germline V CDR1 and CDR2: MNHEY, SVGAGI. The CDR3 bases are TGTGCCAGCAGTTACACAGGGGAGAACACTGAAGCTTTCTTT. It codes for CASSYTGENTEAFF.

This sequence joins TRBV6-5 and TRBJ1-1, with D tentatively TRBD1 (6 bases). V lost 6 bases and J 8 bases, leaving 19 bases between the germline ends. The CDR3 runs 14 residues. Germline V gene data show CDR1 as MNHEY and CDR2 as SVGAGI. CDR3: CASRLRRDTLEAFF. Here the CDR3 DNA reads TGTGCCAGCAGGCTTAGGCGGGACACCCTGGAAGCTTTCTTT.

The chain carries TRBV5-4 and TRBJ2-7, with a weak D call TRBD1 (6 bases). In germline, CDR1 is SGHNT, CDR2 YYREEE (reference sequence). The CDR3 totals 14 residues. Trimming cost V 3 bases and J 5 bases, with 15 bases left between them. DNA for the CDR3: TGTGCCAGCAGCTCCAGGGGCCGGCTGGACGAGCAGTACTTC. This encodes CASSSRGRLDEQYF. Full variable domain (rest looked up from reference TRBV5-4 and TRBJ2-7): ETGVTQSPTHLIKTRGQQVTLRCSSQSGHNTVSWYQQALGQGPQFIFQYYREEENGRGNFPPRFSGLQFPNYSSELNVNALELDDSALYLCASSSRGRLDEQYFGPGTRLTVT.

This clone was recorded only once. This sequence joins TRBV18 and TRBJ2-3; the match to TRBD2 covers 10 bases. The CDR3 extends over 16 amino acids. The germline V gene has CDR1 KGHSH and CDR2 LQKENI. Trimming took 2 bases from V and 5 from J; bases not matched to a gene: 7. The CDR3 DNA reads as TGTGCCAGCTCACCAGGGCTAGCGGGAGTTGGAGATACGCAGTATTTT. As protein: CASSPGLAGVGDTQYF.

The chain employs TRBV27 and TRBJ2-7; D is uncertain. V lost 7 bases to trimming and J lost 3 bases, with 25 bases between them. In germline, CDR1 is MNHEY, CDR2 SMNVEV (reference sequence). The CDR3 covers 17 residues. Written as DNA, the CDR3 is TGTGCCAGCAAGCCCCTCCCCAGCCGACTTGTAGGCTACGAGCAGTACTTC. It is translated as CASKPLPSRLVGYEQYF.